This TCR beta chain appears in the sequencing data of a study of cytomegalovirus exposure and HLA in healthy donors. TCRdb keeps only in-frame clones here, not all; method: immunoSEQ multiplex PCR. Here the sample spans about 70,000 clones, 94% being singletons. This clonotype originated in a woman under 30 in good health and CMV-seropositive. The sample taken for sequencing was PBMCs.

CDR3 in amino acids: CASSLELTRWETQYF. Written as DNA, the CDR3 is TGTGCCAGCAGCTTAGAATTGACTAGGTGGGAGACCCAGTACTTC. J is TRBJ2-5 and V is TRBV11-2, with D perhaps TRBD2 (6 bases). The CDR3 is 15 amino acids. In germline, CDR1 is SGHAT, CDR2 FQNNGV. V lost 0 bases and J 5 bases, leaving 13 bases between the germline ends.